A single sample gave rise to the 20 T cell receptor beta chains below, sequenced in a study of human T cells and chemical hapten exposure. TCRdb called the RACE reads again in MiXCR, with one record for every CDR3 protein. The table lists around 130,000 distinct CDR3 sequences, 12% of them singletons. Time point specified: patch test 2, 6 weeks after DPC sensitization. Treatment defined: therapeutic diphenylcyclopropenone sensitization with weekly scalp DPC. Source: whole blood, taken in connection with sensitization to the hapten diphenylcyclopropenone (DPC). The receptors were gathered from a woman between 50 and 59 years old with alopecia areata. Some clones in this sample may be carry-over from other donors' samples.

The rearrangement uses TRBV29-1 and TRBJ2-4; the D is unclear. The CDR3 sequence is 13 residues long. V lost 7 bases to trimming and J lost 0 bases, with 10 bases between them. Germline lookup yields CDR1 SQVTM and CDR2 ANQGSEA. The CDR3, as DNA: TGCAGCGGGGAACCTCTAGCCAAAAACATTCAGTACTTC. It specifies CSGEPLAKNIQYF.

Many counts were recorded for this clonotype. The chain recombines TRBV12-3 or TRBV12-4 with TRBJ2-7; D may match TRBD1 or TRBD2 (5 bases each). The CDR3 length is 12 residues. Trimming stripped 7 bases from V and 3 bases from J, with 10 bases between. The CDR3 bases are TGTGCCAGCACCGGGACCTTCTACGAGCAGTACTTC. It is translated as CASTGTFYEQYF.

The count of this clonotype is one. The chain couples TRBV5-4 to TRBJ2-3, with no clear D. CDR1 is SGHNT and CDR2 is YYREEE in the germline V gene (reference sequence). Trimming left V 1 base short and J 2 bases short, with 8 bases between. The CDR3 has 14 amino acids. As DNA, the CDR3 is TGTGCCAGCAGCTTGAGGTTAGACACAGATACGCAGTATTTT. Its translation: CASSLRLDTDTQYF.

This chain joins TRBV20-1 and TRBJ1-6; the match to TRBD1 covers 12 bases. CDR1 DFQATT and CDR2 SNEGSKA come from the germline V gene (reference sequence). Germline trimming cut 3 bases from V and 10 bases from J; bases unmatched to any gene: 10. The CDR3 is 16 amino acids. In DNA form, the CDR3 reads TGCAGTGCTAGGGCAGGGACAGGGGGCGATCGGTCACCCCTCCACTTT. Its translation: CSARAGTGGDRSPLHF.

This clonotype showed up just a few times. The genes are TRBV2 and TRBJ1-4, with 7 nucleotides matching TRBD1. CDR3 length equals 14 residues. Germline CDR1 reads SNHLY; CDR2 reads FYNNEI. V was clipped by 4 bases and J by 6 bases; unmatched bases: 5. The CDR3 DNA reads as TGTGCCAGCAGTGTCCGAGACAGGGATGAAAAACTGTTTTTT. Residues: CASSVRDRDEKLFF.

This clonotype was seen more than once but under ten times. This sequence joins TRBV5-5 and TRBJ1-5; 7 bases agree with TRBD1. The germline V gene has CDR1 SGHKS and CDR2 YYEKEE (reference sequence). This CDR3 region has 15 residues. Losses at the gene ends were 5 bases for V and 2 bases for J; bases not matched to a gene: 7. CDR3 nucleotide sequence: TGTGCCAGCAGTTTGAGAGGACAGGGCAATCAGCCCCAGCATTTT. Protein sequence: CASSLRGQGNQPQHF.

This clonotype was observed at least ten times. This CDR3 is CSVEPSSGMQETQYF. In nucleotides, the CDR3 is TGCAGCGTTGAGCCGAGTAGCGGGATGCAAGAGACCCAGTACTTC. The chain uses TRBV29-1 and TRBJ2-5, with TRBD2 matching over 8 bases. Looked up from germline, CDR1 is SQVTM and CDR2 is ANQGSEA. The CDR3 sequence is 15 residues long. V lost 3 bases to trimming and J lost 2 bases; unmatched junction nucleotides: 8.

The sample holds many counts of this clonotype. The V and J genes are TRBV27 and TRBJ2-7; 8 bases fit TRBD2. Germline CDR1 and CDR2: MNHEY and SMNVEV (reference sequence). After removal of 2 bases from V and 0 bases from J, the junction contained 9 bases not matched to a gene. The CDR3 covers 17 residues. In nucleotides, the CDR3 is TGTGCCAGCAGTTTAAGAGGCGCTAGCGGGTTCTCCTACGAGCAGTACTTC. This sequence encodes CASSLRGASGFSYEQYF.

In this sample, this clonotype turned up a few times. The chain employs TRBV20-1 and TRBJ2-1; possibly TRBD2 for D (5 bases). Trimming left V 6 bases short and J 0 bases short, with 24 bases between. The V gene's germline CDR1 is DFQATT and CDR2 SNEGSKA (reference sequence). The CDR3 covers 18 residues. The CDR3 loop is CSAPPYRADQSSYNEQFF. The CDR3 DNA is TGCAGTGCCCCGCCTTACCGAGCGGACCAAAGCTCCTACAATGAGCAGTTCTTC.

This clonotype was counted only a few times. The V gene is TRBV6-5, the J gene TRBJ2-7; 7 bases line up with TRBD1. The V gene end was trimmed by 6 bases and the J gene end by 4 bases; junction bases not matched to a gene: 9. Germline CDR1 and CDR2: MNHEY and SVGAGI. The CDR3 is made up of 14 amino acids. The CDR3 coding sequence is TGTGCCAGCAGACCGGGACAGTCTCGATACGAGCAGTACTTC. Translating it yields CASRPGQSRYEQYF.

This clonotype was seen a handful of times. The V gene is TRBV5-1, the J gene TRBJ2-2; D is uncertain. Germline assignment: CDR1 SGHRS and CDR2 YFSETQ. The ends were cut back, 3 bases at V and 1 base at J, with 7 bases in the middle. The CDR3 has 14 amino acids. CDR3 sequence reads: CASSWRQNTGELFF. The CDR3 DNA reads TGCGCCAGCAGCTGGCGACAGAACACCGGGGAGCTGTTTTTT.

In this sample, this clonotype turned up a few times. The chain carries TRBV28 and TRBJ2-1; D not certain. The CDR3 totals 14 residues. Deletions cut 1 base from V and 8 bases from J, with 12 bases between. Germline V lookup: CDR1 MDHEN, CDR2 SYDVKM. Here the CDR3 reads CASSLYRRVHEQFF. CDR3 in DNA: TGTGCCAGCAGTTTATATAGACGGGTCCATGAGCAGTTCTTC.

Only a few counts were recorded for this clonotype. This rearrangement joins TRBV7-6 to TRBJ2-5; 10 bases align to TRBD2. Germline V gene sequence: CDR1 SGHVS, CDR2 FNYEAQ. Losses at the gene ends were 5 bases for V and 0 bases for J; bases not matched to a gene: 12. This CDR3 contains 18 residues. CDR3 amino acids: CASSPSPGLAVNQETQYF. The CDR3 nucleotides are TGTGCCAGCAGCCCCAGCCCTGGACTAGCGGTAAACCAAGAGACCCAGTACTTC.

This clonotype came up a few times. This chain links TRBV12-2 with TRBJ1-5; the table assigns TRBD1, which was not confirmed against the DNA. TRBV12-2 is listed as a pseudogene. The CDR3 is made up of 13 amino acids. The CDR3 region has the DNA TGTGCAAGTCGCTTAATGGGGGATCAGCCCCAGCATTTT. Amino acids: CASRLMGDQPQHF.

CDR3 sequence (DNA): TGTGCCAGCAGTCCAGGAGCACCCACCGGGGAGCTGTTTTTT. Amino acid sequence: CASSPGAPTGELFF. V usage is TRBV6-2 or TRBV6-3 and J usage is TRBJ2-2, with D hard to call. V shed 5 bases and J shed 4 bases, with 11 bases lying between them. CDR1 is MNHEY, CDR2 SVGEGT, per germline. The length of the CDR3 is 14 residues.

The gene calls are TRBV7-9 and TRBJ1-1; tentative D call: TRBD1 (6 bases). V gave up 5 bases and J gave up 0 bases, with 10 bases separating them. The CDR3 has 14 residues. Looked up from germline, CDR1 is SEHNR and CDR2 is FQNEAQ (reference sequence). Here the CDR3 reads CASSMDSMNTEAFF. In DNA, the CDR3 is TGTGCCAGCAGCATGGACAGCATGAACACTGAAGCTTTCTTT.

For this clonotype: A junction boundary mismatches the germline segment, possibly from a read error. The rearrangement uses TRBV18 and TRBJ1-2, with D perhaps TRBD1 (6 bases). Germline V gene lookup returns CDR1 KGHSH and CDR2 LQKENI. This CDR3 has 13 amino acids. The CDR3 nucleotides are TGTGCCAGCTCCCCACAGGGAGACTATGGCTACACCTTC. Residues: CASSPQGDYGYTF.

The chain couples TRBV5-4 to TRBJ2-7, with TRBD2 as a possible D gene (6 bases). CDR3 size: 15 residues. Looked up from germline, CDR1 is SGHNT and CDR2 is YYREEE (reference sequence). The V end was cut by 4 bases, the J end by 0 bases, with 14 bases between. CDR3 region: CASSRGTGSSYEQYF. The CDR3 DNA reads as TGTGCCAGCAGCCGCGGGACGGGGAGCTCCTACGAGCAGTACTTC.

The V and J genes are TRBV20-1 and TRBJ2-7, with 10 nucleotides matching TRBD2. Looked up from germline, CDR1 is DFQATT and CDR2 is SNEGSKA (reference sequence). The CDR3 is 14 amino acids. With 3 bases clipped from V and 2 bases from J, the junction kept 4 bases outside the gene matches. The CDR3, as DNA: TGCAGTGCTAGGGGACTAGCGATTACCTACGAGCAGTACTTC. Protein product: CSARGLAITYEQYF.

The chain is built from TRBV19 and TRBJ1-5; D is possibly TRBD1 (5 bases). Germline loops: CDR1 LNHDA, CDR2 SQIVND (reference sequence). The CDR3 sequence is 14 residues long. V was trimmed by 4 bases and J by 4 bases, leaving 11 bases between them. CDR3 coding DNA: TGTGCCAGTAGTACTGCGGGGCCAAATCAGCCCCAGCATTTT. This gives the protein CASSTAGPNQPQHF.